This T cell receptor (beta chain) came from a study of CD8+ T cells in alopecia areata. Study in general: Tofacitinib lasted 6 to 18 months, then 6 months off drug.

RNA extraction and reverse transcription yielded cDNA as sequencing template. This table comes from immunoSEQ multiplex PCR, and its TCRdb copy is limited to in-frame clones, with some not included. This table holds about 200,000 clones, roughly 64% found once. Treatment indicated: oral pan-JAK inhibitor, 5-10 mg twice daily. CDR3 length equals 16 residues. Germline lookup yields CDR1 SGHVS and CDR2 FQNEAQ. With V trimmed by 5 bases and J by 5 bases, 13 bases remained unmatched. General observations from the study: With tofacitinib ongoing, many expanded lesional clones persisted in both scalp and blood.

About this clone itself: Its antigen remains unknown.

The sequencing here drew on CD4+ T cells sorted from blood, taken at week 24, from a patient treated with tofacitinib. This chain joins TRBV7-8 and TRBJ2-7; 9 nucleotides align to TRBD1. The receptor was derived from a human donor with alopecia areata. CDR3 region: CASSTRTGVGRNEQYF. CDR3 DNA sequence: TGTGCCAGCAGCACGCGGACAGGGGTCGGTAGGAACGAGCAGTACTTC.